These 9 T cell receptor beta chains share one sample of origin, sequenced in a study of neurological immune-mediated disorders (dated by TCRdb to about 2019). Per the publication, the time point label means: longitudinal time-point 3. The library was produced with 5' RACE. The reads were generated on an Illumina HiSeq 2500. TCRdb handled the public reads itself, with Q25 trimming in fastp and clone calling in MiXCR, and kept productive beta chains. CDR3 protein sequences are deduplicated, and each keeps its most common genes and DNA. The sample table records 93,000 or so distinct CDR3 sequences; about a tenth of these occur just once. In total, the top ten clones hold more than 2.5% of the sample. Material: PBMCs. All receptors come from a female donor with HTLV-1-associated myelopathy (HAM/TSP).

There are many counts of this clonotype. DNA for the CDR3: TGCGCCAGCAGCCCTCCCGGGGTGGGGGCTGTGAATGAGCAGTTCTTC. It codes for CASSPPGVGAVNEQFF. The rearrangement links TRBV5-1 to TRBJ2-1; a possible D gene is TRBD1 (6 bases). The CDR3 contains 16 residues. Trimming took 4 bases from V and 7 from J, leaving 21 bases between them. Germline V gene sequence: CDR1 SGHRS, CDR2 YFSETQ. The entire variable domain, with the rest obtained from reference TRBV5-1 and TRBJ2-1, is as follows: KAGVTQTPRYLIKTRGQQVTLSCSPISGHRSVSWYQQTPGQGLQFLFEYFSETQRNKGNFPGRFSGRQFSNSRSEMNVSTLELGDSALYLCASSPPGVGAVNEQFFGPGTRLTVL.

The V call is TRBV5-1, the J call TRBJ2-1; the match to TRBD2 covers 9 bases. The CDR3 runs 17 residues. Germline loops: CDR1 SGHRS, CDR2 YFSETQ. The V segment lost 4 bases and the J segment 7 bases; nucleotides outside the gene matches: 15. CDR3 region: CASSDPAAGGVVNEQFF. The CDR3 nucleotides read TGCGCCAGCAGCGACCCGGCAGCGGGGGGAGTAGTTAATGAGCAGTTCTTC. The complete variable domain, with remaining parts taken from reference TRBV5-1 and TRBJ2-1, reads KAGVTQTPRYLIKTRGQQVTLSCSPISGHRSVSWYQQTPGQGLQFLFEYFSETQRNKGNFPGRFSGRQFSNSRSEMNVSTLELGDSALYLCASSDPAAGGVVNEQFFGPGTRLTVL.

In this sample, this clonotype turned up a few times. The V and J genes are TRBV5-1 and TRBJ2-6; 11 bases map to TRBD1. Germline V gives CDR1 SGHRS, CDR2 YFSETQ. This CDR3 is 20 amino acids long. After removal of 4 bases from V and 1 base from J, the junction contained 13 bases not matched to a gene. The DNA for the CDR3 is TGCGCCAGCAGCGGGACAGGGGGATCGAGGGTAGAATCTGGGGCCAACGTCCTGACTTTC. As protein: CASSGTGGSRVESGANVLTF.

V and J are TRBV5-1 and TRBJ2-7; 7 nucleotides align to TRBD1. Germline-derived CDR1 and CDR2 are SGHRS and YFSETQ. This CDR3 has 15 residues. V lost 4 bases, J lost 4 bases, and 11 bases stayed unmatched. CDR3 protein: CASSLGTVAFYEQYF. CDR3 nucleotide sequence: TGCGCCAGCAGCCTGGGGACAGTAGCCTTTTACGAGCAGTACTTC.

The sample holds many counts of this clonotype. This chain joins TRBV6-6 and TRBJ1-4; TRBD1 agrees at 12 bases. The V and J ends lost 6 bases and 7 bases, in that order; junction bases with no gene match: 3. Germline loops: CDR1 MNHNY, CDR2 SVGAGI (reference sequence). There are 14 residues in the CDR3. CDR3 protein: CASRGQGAVEKLFF. In DNA form, the CDR3 reads TGTGCCAGCAGGGGACAGGGGGCTGTTGAAAAACTGTTTTTT.

This chain connects TRBV7-2 to TRBJ2-1; the D gene is possibly TRBD1 (5 bases). Germline CDR1 SGHTA, CDR2 FQGNSA. The CDR3 has 16 amino acids. The V end was cut by 5 bases, the J end by 2 bases, with 16 bases between. This CDR3 reads CASSPSRDSTYNEQFF. CDR3 sequence (DNA): TGTGCCAGCAGCCCATCCCGAGACAGTACCTACAATGAGCAGTTCTTC.

The chain links TRBV7-9 to TRBJ2-2, with D hard to call. This CDR3 is built from 15 residues. From germline, CDR1 is SEHNR and CDR2 FQNEAQ (reference sequence). The V end lost 7 bases, the J end lost 7 bases, and 19 bases lay between the germline ends. CDR3 in amino acids: CASISWVGSGGELFF. CDR3 DNA: TGTGCCAGCATCTCCTGGGTAGGATCGGGCGGGGAGCTGTTTTTT.

This clonotype has a count of ten or more. The V gene is TRBV3-1, the J gene TRBJ2-1, with TRBD1 matching 9 bases. Germline CDR1 is LGHDT and CDR2 is YNNKEL (reference sequence). J was trimmed by 6 bases and V by 4 bases; bases with no gene match: 10. CDR3 length: 16 amino acids. The CDR3 loop is CASSPFRDRDSNEQFF. The DNA of the CDR3 is TGTGCCAGCAGCCCCTTTCGGGACAGGGACTCCAATGAGCAGTTCTTC.

The sample holds a few counts of this clonotype. CDR3 loop: CASATDSLNYEQYF. The CDR3 DNA reads TGTGCCAGCGCGACGGACAGTCTGAACTACGAGCAGTACTTC. The V and J genes are TRBV7-2 and TRBJ2-7; D is possibly TRBD1 (6 bases). The CDR3 is made up of 14 amino acids. CDR1 and CDR2 from the germline V gene are SGHTA and FQGNSA. Between the trimmed V and J ends, which lost 8 bases and 3 bases, there was a span of 17 bases.